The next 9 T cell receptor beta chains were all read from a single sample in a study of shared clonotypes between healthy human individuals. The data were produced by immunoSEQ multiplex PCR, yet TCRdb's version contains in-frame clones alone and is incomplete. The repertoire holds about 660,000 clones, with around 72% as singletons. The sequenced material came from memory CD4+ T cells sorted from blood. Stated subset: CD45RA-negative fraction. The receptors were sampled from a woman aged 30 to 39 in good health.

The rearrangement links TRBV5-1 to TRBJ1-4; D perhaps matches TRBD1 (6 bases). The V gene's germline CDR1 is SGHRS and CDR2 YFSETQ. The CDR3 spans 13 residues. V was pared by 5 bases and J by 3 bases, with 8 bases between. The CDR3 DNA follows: TGCGCCAGCAGGAGGACAGCTAATGAAAAACTGTTTTTT. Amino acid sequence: CASRRTANEKLFF.

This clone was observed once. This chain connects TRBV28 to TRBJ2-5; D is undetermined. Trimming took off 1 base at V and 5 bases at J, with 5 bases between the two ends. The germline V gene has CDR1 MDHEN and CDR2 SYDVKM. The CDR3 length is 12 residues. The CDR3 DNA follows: TGTGCCAGCAGTTTATTTGGGGAGACCCAGTACTTC. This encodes CASSLFGETQYF.

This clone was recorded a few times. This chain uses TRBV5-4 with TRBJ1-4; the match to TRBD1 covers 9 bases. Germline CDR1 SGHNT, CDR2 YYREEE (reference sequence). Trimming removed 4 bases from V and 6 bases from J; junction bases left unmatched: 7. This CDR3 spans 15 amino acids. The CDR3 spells CASSRTGVEYEKLFF. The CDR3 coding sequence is TGTGCCAGCAGCCGGACAGGGGTGGAGTATGAAAAACTGTTTTTT.

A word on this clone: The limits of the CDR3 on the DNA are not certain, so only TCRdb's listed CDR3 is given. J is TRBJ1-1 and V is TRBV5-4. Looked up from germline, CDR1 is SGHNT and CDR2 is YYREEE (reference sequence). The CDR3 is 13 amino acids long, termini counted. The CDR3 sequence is CASSSSGDTEAFF.

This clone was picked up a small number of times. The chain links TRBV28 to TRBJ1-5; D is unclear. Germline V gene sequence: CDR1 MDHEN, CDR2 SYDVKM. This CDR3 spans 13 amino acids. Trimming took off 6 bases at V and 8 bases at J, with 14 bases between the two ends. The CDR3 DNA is TGTGCCAGCAGATTCTGGGTGGGCGAGCCCCAGCATTTT. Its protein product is CASRFWVGEPQHF. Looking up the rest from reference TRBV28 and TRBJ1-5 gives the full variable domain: DVKVTQSSRYLVKRTGEKVFLECVQDMDHENMFWYRQDPGLGLRLIYFSYDVKMKEKGDIPEGYSVSREKKERFSLILESASTNQTSMYLCASRFWVGEPQHFGDGTRLSIL.

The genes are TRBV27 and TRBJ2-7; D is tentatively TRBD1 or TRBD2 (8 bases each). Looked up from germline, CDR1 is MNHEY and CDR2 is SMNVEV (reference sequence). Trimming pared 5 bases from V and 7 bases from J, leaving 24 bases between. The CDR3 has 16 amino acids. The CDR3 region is CASSPIRTGTGGEQYF. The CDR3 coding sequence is TGTGCCAGCAGTCCCATCCGGACAGGGACGGGGGGGGAGCAGTACTTC.

CDR3 in amino acids: CASSRQATNEKLFF. The CDR3 region has the DNA TGTGCCAGCAGTCGTCAGGCCACTAATGAAAAACTGTTTTTT. The chain uses TRBV28 and TRBJ1-4; D gene unclear. V lost 5 bases and J lost 2, with 9 bases in between. The CDR3 extends over 14 amino acids. The germline gives CDR1 MDHEN, CDR2 SYDVKM.

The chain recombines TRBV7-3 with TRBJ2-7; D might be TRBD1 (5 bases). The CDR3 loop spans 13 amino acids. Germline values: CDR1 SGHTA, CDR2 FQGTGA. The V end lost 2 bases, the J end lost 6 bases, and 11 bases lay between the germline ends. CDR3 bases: TGTGCCAGCAGCTTAGGGGCGGATACCGAGCAGTACTTC. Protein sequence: CASSLGADTEQYF.

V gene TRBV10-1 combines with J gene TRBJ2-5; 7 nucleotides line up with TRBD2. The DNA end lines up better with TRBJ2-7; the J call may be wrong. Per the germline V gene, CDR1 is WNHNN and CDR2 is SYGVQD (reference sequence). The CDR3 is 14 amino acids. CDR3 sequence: CASSDAGESVEQYF. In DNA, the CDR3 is TGCGCCAGCAGTGACGCGGGAGAGTCGGTCGAGCAGTACTTC.